The rows below give T cell receptor beta chains drawn from one sample of a study of T cells after yellow fever vaccination. TCRdb itself ran the 5' RACE reads through MiXCR, one entry per CDR3 protein. The sample has some 250,000 distinct CDR3 sequences; more than 3.5% are singletons. The sequences come from PBMCs, collected 15 days after the yellow fever booster vaccination. All receptors derive from a man between 18 and 29 years old who received the YFV17D yellow fever vaccine. Each CDR3 is given with its conserved first and last residue.

v_call	j_call	cdr3_aa
TRBV18	TRBJ1-2	CASSPPVVQGAGYTF
TRBV12-3/TRBV12-4	TRBJ1-1	CASSFQQGYTEAFF
TRBV10-3	TRBJ2-3	CAISWRATDTQYF
TRBV9	TRBJ1-3	CASSVEMGQGSSSGNTIYF
TRBV5-1	TRBJ2-1	CASSLSRTSGGNEQFF
TRBV20-1	TRBJ2-3	CSARERTSAGDTQYF
TRBV3-2	TRBJ2-3	CASSQDFGGISRDTQYF
TRBV5-1	TRBJ1-1	CASSLSGNMNTEAFF
TRBV4-1	TRBJ2-5	CASSRDRQGQETQYF
TRBV24-1	TRBJ1-5	CATSVSPPAGEQPQHF
TRBV6-2/TRBV6-3	TRBJ2-6	CASSFRGSGANVLTF
TRBV4-2	TRBJ2-7	CASSPGQGNREQYF
TRBV6-5	TRBJ1-2	CASSGAGDGYTF
TRBV29-1	TRBJ2-1	CSSKIGYNEQFF
TRBV10-2	TRBJ2-7	CASSDRAPYEQYF
TRBV30	TRBJ2-7	CAWSVDTDYEQYF
TRBV5-4	TRBJ2-4	CASSLESGRGLLLAKNIQYF
TRBV24-1	TRBJ2-3	CATSDSTTTDTQYF
TRBV7-2	TRBJ1-3	CASSLASSGNTIYF
TRBV5-1	TRBJ1-4	CASSLDAEKLFF
TRBV5-1	TRBJ1-3	CASSLDPVGNTIYF
TRBV27	TRBJ1-1	CASSLIGRGANTEAFF
TRBV12-3/TRBV12-4	TRBJ2-7	CASSSDWTGGITSYEQYF
TRBV10-3	TRBJ2-2	CAISESQGTGELFF
TRBV12-3/TRBV12-4	TRBJ1-1	CASSHRGAATLGTEAFF
TRBV5-1	TRBJ1-4	CASKPDPTNEKLFF